This entry features one TCR beta chain sequence. The data were obtained in a study of blood T cell repertoires in COVID-19. V gave up 6 bases and J gave up 0 bases, with 4 bases separating them. The CDR3 spans 12 residues. Methods used by the authors: The authors estimated nucleated cell counts from reference gene primer amplification. Data came from immunoSEQ multiplex PCR; TCRdb stores just in-frame clones and leaves some out. V, J and clone size derive from that table, while D and trimming were established from the DNA sequence. The sample shows about 120,000 clones, roughly 70% of them seen only once.

The chain links TRBV12-3 or TRBV12-4 to TRBJ2-3; no reliable D call. The source of this sequence is a human donor with acute or convalescent COVID-19. The donor label of this sample is uncertain. Input material: peripheral blood. Here the CDR3 DNA reads TGTGCCAGCAGCGTGAGCACAGATACGCAGTATTTT. Translation gives CASSVSTDTQYF.